A single sample gave rise to the 18 T cell receptor beta chains below, sequenced in a study of cytomegalovirus exposure and HLA in healthy donors. TCRdb's copy holds only in-frame clones and misses some; the assay was immunoSEQ multiplex PCR. The sample has about 160,000 clones; roughly 83% are singletons. Sequencing was performed on PBMCs. These TCRs come from a man between 25 and 39 years old in good health and CMV-seropositive.

V is TRBV11-3 and J is TRBJ1-1, with unresolved D. This CDR3 has 13 residues. Per germline, CDR1 SGHNT and CDR2 YENEEA. V lost 1 base to trimming and J lost 1 base, with 4 bases between them. The CDR3 protein is CASSLARNTEAFF. Here the CDR3 DNA reads TGTGCCAGCAGCTTAGCCAGGAACACTGAAGCTTTCTTT. The complete variable domain, with remaining parts taken from reference TRBV11-3 and TRBJ1-1, reads EAGVVQSPRYKIIEKKQPVAFWCNPISGHNTLYWYLQNLGQGPELLIRYENEEAVDDSQLPKDRFSAERLKGVDSTLKIQPAELGDSAVYLCASSLARNTEAFFGQGTRLTVV.

The J gene is TRBJ2-2, the V gene TRBV2; 7 bases match TRBD1. V lost 8 bases, J lost 6 bases, and 9 bases stayed unmatched. Germline V lookup: CDR1 SNHLY, CDR2 FYNNEI. This CDR3 is built from 14 residues. The chain's CDR3 is CASGRGQVAGELFF. For the CDR3, the DNA is TGTGCCAGCGGCCGCGGACAGGTGGCCGGGGAGCTGTTTTTT.

This clone was seen ten or more times. The CDR3 DNA reads TGCGCCAGCAGCTTGGAAGCGCCCACTGAAGCTTTCTTT. Amino acid sequence: CASSLEAPTEAFF. V is TRBV5-1 and J is TRBJ1-1, with D hard to call. Germline CDR1 SGHRS, CDR2 YFSETQ. The CDR3 is made up of 13 amino acids. Trimming stripped 0 bases from V and 4 bases from J, with 7 bases between.

Written as DNA, the CDR3 is TGTGCCAGCGGAGAGACAGGGGCATACTACAATGAGCAGTTCTTC. Translated: CASGETGAYYNEQFF. The chain couples TRBV7-9 to TRBJ2-1, with 8 bases that match TRBD1. Germline-derived CDR1 and CDR2 are SEHNR and FQNEAQ (reference sequence). This CDR3 is 15 amino acids long. Unmatched junction bases numbered 9, after V lost 8 bases and J lost 3 bases.

This rearrangement joins TRBV7-6 to TRBJ2-3; 7 bases line up with TRBD1. The germline V gene has CDR1 SGHVS and CDR2 FNYEAQ. Losses at the gene ends were 1 base for V and 4 bases for J; bases not matched to a gene: 5. This CDR3 has 15 amino acids. CDR3 in DNA: TGTGCCAGCAGCTTAGAGTCTGGGACAGCAGATACGCAGTATTTT. Amino acids: CASSLESGTADTQYF.

This rearrangement joins TRBV9 to TRBJ2-3; 14 bases agree with TRBD2. Germline values: CDR1 SGDLS, CDR2 YYNGEE. The CDR3 is 16 residues long. The trim removed 4 bases at V and 3 bases at J, leaving 4 bases unmatched. CDR3 DNA sequence: TGTGCCAGCAGCTCTCGGACTAGCGGGGGGACAGATACGCAGTATTTT. Its translation: CASSSRTSGGTDTQYF.

This clone has just a few counts. The chain couples TRBV7-9 to TRBJ2-7; D unresolved. Between the trimmed V and J ends, which lost 3 bases and 2 bases, there was a span of 14 bases. The CDR3 is 15 residues long. Germline assignment: CDR1 SEHNR and CDR2 FQNEAQ (reference sequence). For the CDR3, the DNA is TGTGCCAGCAGCTTGATCGTTGGCTCCGCCTACGAGCAGTACTTC. Its protein product is CASSLIVGSAYEQYF.

This clone was observed once. The chain couples TRBV9 to TRBJ2-3; 11 nucleotides line up with TRBD1. CDR3 length: 16 residues. CDR1 is SGDLS, CDR2 YYNGEE, per germline. With V trimmed by 0 bases and J by 4 bases, 4 bases remained unmatched. CDR3 region: CASSVDPGQGADTQYF. The CDR3 DNA is TGTGCCAGCAGCGTAGATCCGGGACAGGGGGCAGATACGCAGTATTTT.

The chain couples TRBV11-2 to TRBJ1-2; TRBD1 might be the D (6 bases). Germline V gives CDR1 SGHAT, CDR2 FQNNGV. V lost 1 base and J lost 6, with 12 bases in between. This CDR3 has 14 amino acids. CDR3 DNA: TGTGCCAGCAGCTTAGGTCAGGGGAAAAATGGCTACACCTTC. Translated, it gives CASSLGQGKNGYTF.

The chain combines TRBV6-5 with TRBJ2-7; D gene ambiguous. The germline V gene has CDR1 MNHEY and CDR2 SVGAGI. There are 15 residues in the CDR3. The V gene lost 0 bases and the J gene lost 2 bases, with 11 bases spanning the gap. For the CDR3, the DNA is TGTGCCAGCAGTTACTCTGGGCAGCTTCCCTACGAGCAGTACTTC. Translation: CASSYSGQLPYEQYF.

The rearrangement joins TRBV4-3 to TRBJ2-2, with no clear D. The V end was cut by 0 bases, the J end by 1 base, with 12 bases between. There are 17 residues in the CDR3. Germline V gene sequence: CDR1 LGHNA, CDR2 YSLEER. The CDR3 spells CASSQDWHQMNTGELFF. The CDR3 DNA reads TGCGCCAGCAGCCAAGATTGGCACCAGATGAACACCGGGGAGCTGTTTTTT.

This rearrangement joins TRBV2 to TRBJ1-5, with 7 bases fitting TRBD1. The V segment lost 6 bases and the J segment 6 bases; nucleotides outside the gene matches: 5. CDR1 is SNHLY and CDR2 is FYNNEI in the germline V gene. CDR3 length: 13 residues. The CDR3 DNA reads TGTGCCAGCAGGACAGGGTTGGGTCAGCCCCAGCATTTT. Translation gives CASRTGLGQPQHF.

This sequence joins TRBV7-8 and TRBJ2-5, with a tentative D call TRBD1 (8 bases). CDR1 and CDR2 (germline): SGHVS, FQNEAQ. The CDR3 totals 15 residues. Trimming removed 11 bases at V and 5 bases at J, with 24 bases between. The DNA of the CDR3 is TGTGCCTGCCAATACAGGGGGGGGAAAGTGGAGACCCAGTACTTC. Translation gives CACQYRGGKVETQYF.

The chain has TRBV27 and TRBJ2-3; tentative D call: TRBD2 (6 bases). The CDR3 has 15 residues. The germline CDR1 and CDR2 sequences are MNHEY and SMNVEV (reference sequence). V was trimmed by 1 base and J by 5 bases, leaving 13 bases between them. The CDR3 nucleotides read TGTGCCAGCAGTTTATTCCCCCGGAGGGTAGATACGCAGTATTTT. As protein: CASSLFPRRVDTQYF.

This clone was counted a single time. The chain links TRBV7-2 to TRBJ1-5, with 7 bases aligning to TRBD1. After removal of 0 bases from V and 7 bases from J, the junction contained 3 bases not matched to a gene. Germline assignment: CDR1 SGHTA and CDR2 FQGNSA. The CDR3 totals 14 residues. The CDR3 DNA reads as TGTGCCAGCAGCTTAGCCACAGGGGACCAGCCCCAGCATTTT. Translated, it gives CASSLATGDQPQHF.

V is TRBV19 and J is TRBJ1-1; 7 bases fit TRBD1. CDR1 LNHDA and CDR2 SQIVND come from the germline V gene (reference sequence). Germline trimming cut 4 bases from V and 0 bases from J; bases unmatched to any gene: 2. The CDR3 contains 14 residues. CDR3 loop: CASSTDRVNTEAFF. The CDR3 DNA sequence: TGTGCCAGTAGTACAGACAGGGTGAACACTGAAGCTTTCTTT. The full variable domain, with the rest looked up from reference TRBV19 and TRBJ1-1, is DGGITQSPKYLFRKEGQNVTLSCEQNLNHDAMYWYRQDPGQGLRLIYYSQIVNDFQKGDIAEGYSVSREKKESFPLTVTSAQKNPTAFYLCASSTDRVNTEAFFGQGTRLTVV.

The CDR3 DNA reads as TGTGCCAGCAGTTACTCGATGGGGGCGAACAATCAGCCCCAGCATTTT. It specifies CASSYSMGANNQPQHF. This chain joins TRBV6-6 and TRBJ1-5; a weak D match, TRBD1 (6 bases). The germline V gene encodes CDR1 MNHNY and CDR2 SVGAGI (reference sequence). This CDR3 comprises 16 residues. Trimming shortened V by 0 bases and J by 3 bases, and 12 bases separated the two germline ends.

The rearrangement links TRBV14 to TRBJ2-1; 10 positions match TRBD2. There are 16 residues in the CDR3. In germline, CDR1 is SGHDN, CDR2 FVKESK. With V trimmed by 1 base and J by 8 bases, 8 bases remained unmatched. The CDR3: CASSQGLAGANYEQFF. The CDR3 DNA reads as TGTGCCAGCAGCCAAGGTCTAGCGGGAGCCAACTATGAGCAGTTCTTC. The full variable domain, its missing parts supplied by reference TRBV14 and TRBJ2-1, is EAGVTQFPSHSVIEKGQTVTLRCDPISGHDNLYWYRRVMGKEIKFLLHFVKESKQDESGMPNNRFLAERTGGTYSTLKVQPAELEDSGVYFCASSQGLAGANYEQFFGPGTRLTVL.